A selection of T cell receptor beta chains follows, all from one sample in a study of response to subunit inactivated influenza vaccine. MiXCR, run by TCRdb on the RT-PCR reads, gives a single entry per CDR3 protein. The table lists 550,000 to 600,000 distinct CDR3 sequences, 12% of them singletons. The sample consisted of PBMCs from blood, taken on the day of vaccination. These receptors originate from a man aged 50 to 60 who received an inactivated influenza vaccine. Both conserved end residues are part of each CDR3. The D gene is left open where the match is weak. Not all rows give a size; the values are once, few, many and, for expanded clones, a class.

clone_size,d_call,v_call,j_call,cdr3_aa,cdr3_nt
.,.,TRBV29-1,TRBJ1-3,CSAAEGGNTIYF,TGCAGCGCTGCCGAAGGGGGAAACACCATATATTTT
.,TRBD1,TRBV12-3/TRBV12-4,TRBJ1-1,CALSLAEVRTGPESTEAFF,TGTGCCCTCAGTTTAGCGGAAGTGAGGACAGGGCCAGAATCCACTGAAGCTTTCTTT
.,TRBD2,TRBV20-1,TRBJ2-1,CSASRLAGSNNEQFF,TGCAGTGCTTCCCGACTAGCGGGGAGCAACAATGAGCAGTTCTTC
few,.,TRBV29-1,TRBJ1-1,CSVEFQGDTEAFF,TGCAGCGTTGAATTTCAGGGAGACACTGAAGCTTTCTTT
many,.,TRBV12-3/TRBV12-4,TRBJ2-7,CASSLILYEQYF,TGTGCCAGCAGTTTAATTCTCTACGAGCAGTACTTC
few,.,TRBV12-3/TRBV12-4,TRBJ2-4,CASKRADIAKNIQYF,TGTGCCAGCAAGAGGGCGGACATAGCCAAAAACATTCAGTACTTC
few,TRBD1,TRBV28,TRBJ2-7,CASSFWDRFYEQYF,TGTGCCAGCAGTTTTTGGGACAGATTCTACGAGCAGTACTTC
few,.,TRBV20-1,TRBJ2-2,CSAREGAGAVAGELFF,TGCAGTGCTAGAGAAGGGGCAGGGGCAGTCGCCGGGGAGCTGTTTTTT
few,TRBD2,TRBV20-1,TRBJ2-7,CSGAKGRGGGRAGYEQYF,TGCAGTGGGGCCAAGGGAAGGGGTGGCGGGAGGGCCGGCTACGAGCAGTACTTC
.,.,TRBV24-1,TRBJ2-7,CATSDPSGHEQYF,TGTGCCACCAGTGATCCGAGCGGACACGAGCAGTACTTC
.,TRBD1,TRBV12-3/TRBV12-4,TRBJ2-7,CASSLSGTATSGYEQYF,TGTGCCAGCAGTTTATCCGGGACAGCCACCTCCGGCTACGAGCAGTACTTC
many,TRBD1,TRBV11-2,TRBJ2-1,CASQQGIGLDEQFF,TGTGCCAGTCAACAGGGGATTGGGCTGGATGAGCAGTTCTTC
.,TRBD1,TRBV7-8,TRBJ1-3,CASREGTVVSGNTIYF,TGTGCCAGCAGGGAGGGGACAGTTGTCTCTGGAAACACCATATATTTT
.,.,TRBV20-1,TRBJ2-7,CSARVPPDRGYYEQYF,TGCAGTGCTAGAGTTCCGCCCGATAGGGGTTACTACGAGCAGTACTTC
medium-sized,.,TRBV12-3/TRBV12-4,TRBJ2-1,CASGPVAGEQFF,TGTGCCAGCGGGCCCGTCGCTGGGGAGCAGTTCTTC
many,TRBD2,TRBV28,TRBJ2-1,CASSLRMRLAGVQEQFF,TGTGCCAGCAGTTTACGGATGAGACTAGCGGGAGTACAGGAGCAGTTCTTC
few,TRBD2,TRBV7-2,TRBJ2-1,CASSFGLAGNNEQFF,TGTGCCAGCAGCTTCGGACTAGCGGGGAACAATGAGCAGTTCTTC
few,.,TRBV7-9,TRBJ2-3,CASSLGASVGTDTQYF,TGTGCCAGCAGCTTAGGCGCTAGCGTAGGCACAGATACGCAGTATTTT
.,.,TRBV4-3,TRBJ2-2,CVSSQEAGGTGELFF,TGCGTCAGCAGCCAAGAGGCTGGGGGCACCGGGGAGCTGTTTTTT
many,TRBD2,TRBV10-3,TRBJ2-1,CAISEELAGNRVEQFF,TGTGCCATCAGTGAGGAACTAGCGGGAAATAGAGTTGAGCAGTTCTTC